Only a few counts were recorded for the clone carrying this T cell receptor (beta chain). The antigen is not known. The authors used template switching to add a universal primer site and gave cDNA unique molecular identifiers. TCRdb fed the 5' RACE reads into MiXCR, producing one record per CDR3 protein. The sample yields around 230,000 distinct CDR3 sequences, over 8% seen once. The sample is drawn from a study of identical twins. Study observations and caveats: Within cord blood, abundant beta clonotypes carried fewer insertions, but memory repertoires showed no such trend. Partial confounding of zero-insertion analyses by invariant MAIT and iNKT cells was possible.

CDR3 size: 13 residues. Trimming cost V 3 bases and J 11 bases; bases outside gene matches: 6. The J gene is TRBJ1-1, the V gene TRBV12-3 or TRBV12-4; 10 nucleotides match TRBD1. The clonotype was recovered from a woman between 18 and 29 years old in good health. The sample was memory (CD45RO+) T cells sorted from blood. CDR3 residues: CASSFGQGVRAFF. In DNA form, the CDR3 reads TGTGCCAGCAGTTTTGGACAGGGGGTGAGGGCTTTCTTT.